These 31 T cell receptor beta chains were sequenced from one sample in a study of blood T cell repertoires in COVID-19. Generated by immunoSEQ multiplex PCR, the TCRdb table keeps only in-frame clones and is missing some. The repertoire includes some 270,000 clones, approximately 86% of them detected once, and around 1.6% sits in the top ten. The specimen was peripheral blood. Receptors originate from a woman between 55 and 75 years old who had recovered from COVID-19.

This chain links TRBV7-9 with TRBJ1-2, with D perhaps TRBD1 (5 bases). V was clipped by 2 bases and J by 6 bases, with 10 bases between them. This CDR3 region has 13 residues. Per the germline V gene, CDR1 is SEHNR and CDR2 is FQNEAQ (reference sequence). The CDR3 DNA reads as TGTGCCAGCAGCTTAATACAGGCAGATGGCTACACCTTC. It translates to CASSLIQADGYTF.

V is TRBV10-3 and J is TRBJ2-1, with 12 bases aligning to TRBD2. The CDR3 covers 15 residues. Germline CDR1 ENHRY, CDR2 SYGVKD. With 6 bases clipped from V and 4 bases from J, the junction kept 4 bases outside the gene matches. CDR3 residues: CAISPSGGAYNEQFF. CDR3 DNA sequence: TGTGCCATCAGCCCTAGCGGGGGGGCATACAATGAGCAGTTCTTC.

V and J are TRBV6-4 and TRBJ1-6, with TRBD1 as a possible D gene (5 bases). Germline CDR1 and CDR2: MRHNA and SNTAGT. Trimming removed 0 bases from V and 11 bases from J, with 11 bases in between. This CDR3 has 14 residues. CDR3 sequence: CASSDSVGVTPLHF. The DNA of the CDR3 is TGTGCCAGCAGTGACTCCGTAGGGGTGACACCCCTCCACTTT.

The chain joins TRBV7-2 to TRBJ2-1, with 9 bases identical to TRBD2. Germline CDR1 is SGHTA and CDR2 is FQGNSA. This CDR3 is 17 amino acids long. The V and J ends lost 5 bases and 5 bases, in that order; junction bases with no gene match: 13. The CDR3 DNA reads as TGTGCCAGCAGCCCGAAAGGGGGCGGGGGGGTTAACAATGAGCAGTTCTTC. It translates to CASSPKGGGGVNNEQFF.

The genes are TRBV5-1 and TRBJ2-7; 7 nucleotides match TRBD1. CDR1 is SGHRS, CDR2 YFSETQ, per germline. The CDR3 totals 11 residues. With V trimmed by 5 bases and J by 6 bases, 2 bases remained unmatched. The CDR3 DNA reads TGCGCCAGCAGGGGACAGACCGAGCAGTACTTC. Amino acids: CASRGQTEQYF.

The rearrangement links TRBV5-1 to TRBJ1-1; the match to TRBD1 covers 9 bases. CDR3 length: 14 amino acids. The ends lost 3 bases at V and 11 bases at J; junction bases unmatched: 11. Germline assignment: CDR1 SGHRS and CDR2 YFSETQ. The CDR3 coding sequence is TGCGCCAGCAGCTCAGCCGGGACAGGGTTTGGGGCTTTCTTT. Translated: CASSSAGTGFGAFF.

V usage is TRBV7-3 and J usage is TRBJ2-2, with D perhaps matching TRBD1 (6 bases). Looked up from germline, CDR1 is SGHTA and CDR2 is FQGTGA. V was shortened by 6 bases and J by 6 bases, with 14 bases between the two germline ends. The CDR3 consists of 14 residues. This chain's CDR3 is CASRIGGNAGELFF. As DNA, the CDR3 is TGTGCCAGCAGAATAGGGGGAAACGCCGGGGAGCTGTTTTTT.

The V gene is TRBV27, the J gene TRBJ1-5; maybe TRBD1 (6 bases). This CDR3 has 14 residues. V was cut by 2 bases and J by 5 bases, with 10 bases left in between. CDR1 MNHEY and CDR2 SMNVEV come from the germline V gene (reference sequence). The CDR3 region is CASSLVGADQPQHF. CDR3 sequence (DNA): TGTGCCAGCAGTTTAGTGGGGGCGGATCAGCCCCAGCATTTT.

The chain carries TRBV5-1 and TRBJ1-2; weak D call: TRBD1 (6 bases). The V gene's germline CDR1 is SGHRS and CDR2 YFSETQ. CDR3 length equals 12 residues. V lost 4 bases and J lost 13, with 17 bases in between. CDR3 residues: CASSPNEGDSTF. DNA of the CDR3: TGCGCCAGCAGCCCTAATGAGGGGGATTCCACCTTC. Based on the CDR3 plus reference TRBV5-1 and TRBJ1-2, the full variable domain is KAGVTQTPRYLIKTRGQQVTLSCSPISGHRSVSWYQQTPGQGLQFLFEYFSETQRNKGNFPGRFSGRQFSNSRSEMNVSTLELGDSALYLCASSPNEGDSTFGSGTRLTVV.

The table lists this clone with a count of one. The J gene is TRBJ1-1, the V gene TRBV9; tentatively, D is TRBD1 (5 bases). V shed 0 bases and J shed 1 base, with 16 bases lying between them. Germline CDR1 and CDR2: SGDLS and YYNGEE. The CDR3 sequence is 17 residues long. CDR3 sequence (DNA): TGTGCCAGCAGCGTAGACGCGTGGGGCAGCTCGAACACTGAAGCTTTCTTT. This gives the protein CASSVDAWGSSNTEAFF.

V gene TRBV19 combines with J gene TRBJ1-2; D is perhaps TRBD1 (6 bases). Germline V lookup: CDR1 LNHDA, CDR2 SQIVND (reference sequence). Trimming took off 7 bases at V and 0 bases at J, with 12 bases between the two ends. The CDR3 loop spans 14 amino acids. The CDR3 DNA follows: TGTGCCAGTACCCAAGGGGGATCTAACTATGGCTACACCTTC. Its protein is CASTQGGSNYGYTF. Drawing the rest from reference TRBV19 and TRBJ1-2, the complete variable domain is DGGITQSPKYLFRKEGQNVTLSCEQNLNHDAMYWYRQDPGQGLRLIYYSQIVNDFQKGDIAEGYSVSREKKESFPLTVTSAQKNPTAFYLCASTQGGSNYGYTFGSGTRLTVV.

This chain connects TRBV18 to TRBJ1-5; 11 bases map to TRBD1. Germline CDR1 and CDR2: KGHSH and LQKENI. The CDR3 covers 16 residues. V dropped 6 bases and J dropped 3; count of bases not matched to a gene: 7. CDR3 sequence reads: CASSYRDRGSNQPQHF. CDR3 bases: TGTGCCAGCTCGTACCGGGACAGGGGGTCCAATCAGCCCCAGCATTTT.

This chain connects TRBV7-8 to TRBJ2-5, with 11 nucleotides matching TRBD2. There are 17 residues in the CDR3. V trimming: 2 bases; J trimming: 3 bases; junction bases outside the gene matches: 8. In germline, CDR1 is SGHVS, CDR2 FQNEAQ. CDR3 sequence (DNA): TGTGCCAGCAGCTTATTCCCGGGACTAGCGGCTAAAGAGACCCAGTACTTC. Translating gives CASSLFPGLAAKETQYF.

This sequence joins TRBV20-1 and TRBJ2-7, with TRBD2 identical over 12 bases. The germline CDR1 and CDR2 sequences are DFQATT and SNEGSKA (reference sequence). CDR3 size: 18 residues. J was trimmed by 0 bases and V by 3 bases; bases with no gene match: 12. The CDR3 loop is CSASNPSRLAGASYEQYF. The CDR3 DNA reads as TGCAGTGCTAGTAACCCCTCCCGACTAGCGGGGGCCTCCTACGAGCAGTACTTC.

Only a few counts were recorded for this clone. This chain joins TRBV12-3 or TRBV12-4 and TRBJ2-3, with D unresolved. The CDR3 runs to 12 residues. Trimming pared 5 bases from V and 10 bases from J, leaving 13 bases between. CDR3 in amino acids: CASSLDWYSQYF. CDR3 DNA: TGTGCCAGCAGTCTCGACTGGTATTCGCAGTATTTT.

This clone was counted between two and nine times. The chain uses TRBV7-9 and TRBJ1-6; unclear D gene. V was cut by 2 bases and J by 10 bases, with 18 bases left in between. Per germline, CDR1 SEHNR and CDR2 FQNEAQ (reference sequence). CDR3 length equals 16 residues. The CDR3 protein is CASSLIRGVLYSPLHF. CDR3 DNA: TGTGCCAGCAGCTTAATTCGGGGAGTGTTGTACTCACCCCTCCACTTT.

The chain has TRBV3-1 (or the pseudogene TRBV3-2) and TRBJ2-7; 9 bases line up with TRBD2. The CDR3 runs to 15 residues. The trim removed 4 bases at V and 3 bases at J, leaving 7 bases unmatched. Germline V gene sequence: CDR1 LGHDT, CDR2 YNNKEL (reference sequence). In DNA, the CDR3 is TGTGCCAGCAGCCGCGGGGGGGGGCCGATCTACGAGCAGTACTTC. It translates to CASSRGGGPIYEQYF.

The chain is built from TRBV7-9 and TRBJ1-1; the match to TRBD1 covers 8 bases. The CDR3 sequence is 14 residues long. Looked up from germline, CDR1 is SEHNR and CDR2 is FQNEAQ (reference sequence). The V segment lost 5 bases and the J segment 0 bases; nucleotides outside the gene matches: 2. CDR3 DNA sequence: TGTGCCAGCAGCCCCAGGGGGCTGAACACTGAAGCTTTCTTT. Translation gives CASSPRGLNTEAFF.

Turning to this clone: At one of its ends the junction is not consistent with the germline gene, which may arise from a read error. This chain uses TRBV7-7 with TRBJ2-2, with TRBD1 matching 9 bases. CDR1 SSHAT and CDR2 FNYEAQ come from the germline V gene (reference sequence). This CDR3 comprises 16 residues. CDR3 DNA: TGTGCTAGCAGCTTGCTCGGGACAGGGTACGGCGGGGAGCTGTTTTTT. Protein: CASSLLGTGYGGELFF.

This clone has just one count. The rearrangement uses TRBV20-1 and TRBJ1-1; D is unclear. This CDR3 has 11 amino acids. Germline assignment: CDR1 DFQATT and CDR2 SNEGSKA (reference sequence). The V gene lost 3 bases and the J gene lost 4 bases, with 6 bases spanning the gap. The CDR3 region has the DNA TGCAGTGCTAGGGCCATCACTGAAGCTTTCTTT. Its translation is CSARAITEAFF.

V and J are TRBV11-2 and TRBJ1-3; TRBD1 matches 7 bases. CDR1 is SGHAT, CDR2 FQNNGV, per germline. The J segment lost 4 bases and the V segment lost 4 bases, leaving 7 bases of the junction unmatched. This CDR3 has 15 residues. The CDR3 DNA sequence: TGTGCCAGCAGCTCAGACAGGGATGGCGGAAACACCATATATTTT. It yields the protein CASSSDRDGGNTIYF.

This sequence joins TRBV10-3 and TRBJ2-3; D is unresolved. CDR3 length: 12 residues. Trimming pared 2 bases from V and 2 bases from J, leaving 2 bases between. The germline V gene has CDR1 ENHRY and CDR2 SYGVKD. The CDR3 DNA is TGTGCCATCAGTGAGCACACAGATACGCAGTATTTT. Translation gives CAISEHTDTQYF.

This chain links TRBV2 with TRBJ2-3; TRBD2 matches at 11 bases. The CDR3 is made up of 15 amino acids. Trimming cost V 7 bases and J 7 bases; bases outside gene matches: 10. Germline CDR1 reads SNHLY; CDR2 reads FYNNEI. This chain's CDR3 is CASNPRRTSGHTQYF. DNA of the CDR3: TGTGCCAGCAACCCTAGGAGGACTAGCGGGCATACGCAGTATTTT.

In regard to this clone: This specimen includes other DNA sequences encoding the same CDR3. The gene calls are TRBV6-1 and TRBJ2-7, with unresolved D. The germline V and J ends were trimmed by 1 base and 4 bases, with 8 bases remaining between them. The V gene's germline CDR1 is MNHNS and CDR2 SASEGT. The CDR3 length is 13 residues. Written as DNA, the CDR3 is TGTGCCAGCAGTGAAGGCCTAAGTTACGAGCAGTACTTC. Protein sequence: CASSEGLSYEQYF.

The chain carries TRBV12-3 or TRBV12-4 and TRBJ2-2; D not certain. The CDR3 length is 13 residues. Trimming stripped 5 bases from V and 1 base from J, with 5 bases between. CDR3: CASSHRNTGELFF. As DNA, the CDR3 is TGTGCCAGCAGTCACAGGAACACCGGGGAGCTGTTTTTT.

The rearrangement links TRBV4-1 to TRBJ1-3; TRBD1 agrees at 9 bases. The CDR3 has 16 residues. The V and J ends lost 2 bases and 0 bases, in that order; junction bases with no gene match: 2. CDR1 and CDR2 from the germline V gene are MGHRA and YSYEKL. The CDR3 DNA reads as TGCGCCAGCAGCCAATGGGACAGGGTCTCTGGAAACACCATATATTTT. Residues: CASSQWDRVSGNTIYF.

CDR3: CASSLVGGVEQYF. CDR3 bases: TGTGCCAGCAGCTTAGTAGGGGGCGTTGAGCAGTACTTC. The chain recombines TRBV13 with TRBJ2-7; 7 nucleotides agree with TRBD1. The CDR3 runs to 13 residues. V lost 1 base and J lost 7; bases outside the gene matches: 4. From germline, CDR1 is PRHDT and CDR2 FYEKMQ (reference sequence).

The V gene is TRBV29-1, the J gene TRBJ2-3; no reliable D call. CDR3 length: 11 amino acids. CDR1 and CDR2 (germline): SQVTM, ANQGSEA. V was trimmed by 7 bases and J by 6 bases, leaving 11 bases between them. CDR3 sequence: CSALTWDTQYF. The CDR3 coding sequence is TGCAGCGCCCTAACTTGGGATACGCAGTATTTT.

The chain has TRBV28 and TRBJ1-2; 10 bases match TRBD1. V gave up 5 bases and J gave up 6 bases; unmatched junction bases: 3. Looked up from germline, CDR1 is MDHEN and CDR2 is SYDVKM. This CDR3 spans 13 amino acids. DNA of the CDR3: TGTGCCAGCAGTGCCGGGACAGGGGATGGCTACACCTTC. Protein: CASSAGTGDGYTF.

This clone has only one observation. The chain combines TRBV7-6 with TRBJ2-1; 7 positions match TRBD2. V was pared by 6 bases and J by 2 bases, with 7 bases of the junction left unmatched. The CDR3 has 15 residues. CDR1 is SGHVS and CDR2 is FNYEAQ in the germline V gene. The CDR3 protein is CASRATSHPYNEQFF. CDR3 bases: TGTGCCAGCAGGGCGACTAGCCACCCCTACAATGAGCAGTTCTTC.

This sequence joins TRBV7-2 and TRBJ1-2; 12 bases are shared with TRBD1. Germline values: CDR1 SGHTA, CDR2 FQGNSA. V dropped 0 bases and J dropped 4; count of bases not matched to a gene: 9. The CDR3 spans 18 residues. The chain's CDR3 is CASSLAPGQGALGYGYTF. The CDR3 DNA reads TGTGCCAGCAGCTTAGCTCCGGGACAGGGGGCGCTGGGCTATGGCTACACCTTC.